This T cell receptor beta chain was found in a study of OX40 agonist ivuxolimab in advanced cancers. The method was immunoSEQ multiplex PCR; TCRdb's version includes in-frame clones alone and lacks a portion of them. In the table there are 61,000 or so clones, roughly 87% of which are singletons. The CDR3 consists of 12 residues. The V gene lost 6 bases and the J gene lost 7 bases, with 12 bases spanning the gap. The germline gives CDR1 SGHTA, CDR2 FQGNSA. Sequenced here: CD4+ or CD8+ T cells sorted from blood, sampled in a trial of the OX40 agonist ivuxolimab. This TCR was sampled from an adult with an advanced solid tumor such as melanoma, head and neck, liver or kidney cancer. V is TRBV7-2 and J is TRBJ1-1, with D unresolved. CDR3 sequence: CASSLGRDEAFF. CDR3 nucleotides: TGTGCCAGCAGTCTCGGACGGGATGAAGCTTTCTTT.